The present T cell receptor (beta chain) was sequenced within a study of Ad26.COV2.S vaccination and SARS-CoV-2 variants. Overall study context: The authors gave Ad26.COV2.S intramuscularly, either once or twice 56 days apart.

The V gene end was trimmed by 4 bases and the J gene end by 7 bases; junction bases not matched to a gene: 3. CDR1 LGHDT and CDR2 YNNKEL come from the germline V gene (reference sequence). The CDR3 extends over 13 amino acids. Profiled with immunoSEQ multiplex PCR; TCRdb holds only in-frame clones, not every one. The repertoire holds about 470,000 clones, about 92% seen once, with around 4.5% in the top ten. Treatment denoted: around 19 received Ad26.COV2.S at low or high dose, single or two shots; a few received placebo; per-sample allocation not given. Samples were taken on day 63 after the first vaccine or placebo injection.

The specimen comprised peripheral blood, sampled in a trial of Ad26.COV2.S vaccine versus placebo. This sequence originates from a person aged 18-65 years who received the Ad26.COV2.S COVID-19 vaccine or a placebo. The chain has TRBV3-1 (or the pseudogene TRBV3-2) and TRBJ2-2; TRBD1 agrees at 7 bases. The CDR3 protein is CASSPDRDGELFF. DNA of the CDR3: TGTGCCAGCAGCCCAGACAGGGACGGGGAGCTGTTTTTT.